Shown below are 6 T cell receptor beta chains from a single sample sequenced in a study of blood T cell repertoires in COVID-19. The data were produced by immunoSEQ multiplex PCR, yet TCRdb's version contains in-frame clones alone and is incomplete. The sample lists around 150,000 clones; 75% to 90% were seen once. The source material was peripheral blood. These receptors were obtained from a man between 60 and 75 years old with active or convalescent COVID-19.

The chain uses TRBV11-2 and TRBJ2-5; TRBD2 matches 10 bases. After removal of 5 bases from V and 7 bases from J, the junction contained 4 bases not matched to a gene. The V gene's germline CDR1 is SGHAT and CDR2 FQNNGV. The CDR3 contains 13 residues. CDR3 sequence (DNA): TGTGCCAGCAGCCCGGGACTAGCGTCGACCCAGTACTTC. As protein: CASSPGLASTQYF.

The CDR3 coding sequence is TGTGCCAGCTCACCACCCGGGACAGGGACCTACGAGCAGTACTTC. This encodes CASSPPGTGTYEQYF. The chain carries TRBV18 and TRBJ2-7, with TRBD1 matching 9 bases. V trimming: 0 bases; J trimming: 2 bases; junction bases outside the gene matches: 2. CDR1 KGHSH and CDR2 LQKENI come from the germline V gene. The CDR3 consists of 15 residues.

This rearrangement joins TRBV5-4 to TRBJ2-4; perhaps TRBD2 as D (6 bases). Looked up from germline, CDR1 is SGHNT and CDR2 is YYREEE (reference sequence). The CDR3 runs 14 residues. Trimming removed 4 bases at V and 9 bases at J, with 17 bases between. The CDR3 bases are TGTGCCAGCAGCGCCCGGGGGACGCTAGGCATTCAGTACTTC. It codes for CASSARGTLGIQYF.

The CDR3 spells CSVATGGTEAFF. The DNA for the CDR3 is TGCAGCGTTGCTACAGGGGGGACTGAAGCTTTCTTT. The genes are TRBV29-1 and TRBJ1-1, with 8 nucleotides matching TRBD1. This CDR3 is 12 amino acids long. The V gene end was trimmed by 4 bases and the J gene end by 5 bases; junction bases not matched to a gene: 3. Germline CDR1 is SQVTM and CDR2 is ANQGSEA.

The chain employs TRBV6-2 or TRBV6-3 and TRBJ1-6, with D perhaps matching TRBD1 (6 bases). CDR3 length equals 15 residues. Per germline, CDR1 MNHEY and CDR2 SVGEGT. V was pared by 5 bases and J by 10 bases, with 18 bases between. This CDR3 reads CASSIPGTLGSPLHF. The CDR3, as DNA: TGTGCCAGCAGTATTCCCGGGACACTTGGCTCACCCCTCCACTTT.

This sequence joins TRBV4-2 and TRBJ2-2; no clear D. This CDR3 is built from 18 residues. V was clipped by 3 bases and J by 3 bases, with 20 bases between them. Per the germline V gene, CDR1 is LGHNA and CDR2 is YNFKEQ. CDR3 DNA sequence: TGTGCCAGCAGCCAGACCTTAGGCGGATTAGTAGACACCGGGGAGCTGTTTTTT. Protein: CASSQTLGGLVDTGELFF.